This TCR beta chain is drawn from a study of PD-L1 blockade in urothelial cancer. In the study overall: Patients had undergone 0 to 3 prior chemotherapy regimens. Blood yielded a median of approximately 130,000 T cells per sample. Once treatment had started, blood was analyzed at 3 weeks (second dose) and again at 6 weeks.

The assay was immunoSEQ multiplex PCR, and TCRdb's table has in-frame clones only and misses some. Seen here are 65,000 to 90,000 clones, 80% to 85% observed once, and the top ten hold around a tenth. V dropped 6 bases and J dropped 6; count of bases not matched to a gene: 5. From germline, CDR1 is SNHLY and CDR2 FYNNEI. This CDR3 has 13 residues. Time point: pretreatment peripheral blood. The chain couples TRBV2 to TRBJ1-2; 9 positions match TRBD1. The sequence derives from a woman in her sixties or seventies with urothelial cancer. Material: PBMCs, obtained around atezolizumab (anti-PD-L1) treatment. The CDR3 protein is CASRIQGAHGYTF. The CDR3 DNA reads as TGTGCCAGCAGGATACAGGGGGCGCATGGCTACACCTTC.